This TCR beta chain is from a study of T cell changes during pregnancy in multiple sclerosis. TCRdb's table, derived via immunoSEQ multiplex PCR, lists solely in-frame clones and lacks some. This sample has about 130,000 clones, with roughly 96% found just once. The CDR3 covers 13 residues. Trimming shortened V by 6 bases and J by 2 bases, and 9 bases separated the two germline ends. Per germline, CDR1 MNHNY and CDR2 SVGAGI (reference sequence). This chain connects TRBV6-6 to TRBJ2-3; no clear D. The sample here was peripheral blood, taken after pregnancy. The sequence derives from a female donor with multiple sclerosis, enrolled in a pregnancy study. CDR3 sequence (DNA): TGTGCCAGCAGCCACGAGAACACAGATACGCAGTATTTT. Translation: CASSHENTDTQYF.